These 2 T cell receptor beta chains came from one sample sequenced in a study of shared clonotypes between healthy human individuals. Data came from immunoSEQ multiplex PCR; TCRdb stores just in-frame clones and leaves some out. The repertoire holds 760,000 or so clones, with roughly 96% as singletons. The naive CD8 fraction comprised CD45RO-negative cells positively selected for CCR7 and excluded terminally differentiated effector memory CD45RA+ cells. Sequencing used naive CD8+ T cells sorted from blood. These receptors were taken from a man aged 25-45 years in good health.

The gene calls are TRBV5-8 and TRBJ1-5; tentatively, D is TRBD1 (5 bases). The germline V and J ends were trimmed by 1 base and 3 bases, with 11 bases remaining between them. The CDR3 is made up of 15 amino acids. The V gene's germline CDR1 is SGHTS and CDR2 YDEGEE. The CDR3 DNA follows: TGTGCCAGCAGCTTGTACGCAGGGCACAATCAGCCCCAGCATTTT. As protein: CASSLYAGHNQPQHF.

The V call is TRBV5-5, the J call TRBJ2-7; weak D call: TRBD2 (6 bases). Trimming cost V 4 bases and J 3 bases, with 14 bases left between them. Germline loops: CDR1 SGHKS, CDR2 YYEKEE (reference sequence). The CDR3 consists of 14 residues. The CDR3 reads CASSQTGGDYEQYF. The CDR3 DNA reads as TGTGCCAGCAGCCAAACAGGAGGGGACTACGAGCAGTACTTC. The full variable domain, with the rest looked up from reference TRBV5-5 and TRBJ2-7, is DAGVTQSPTHLIKTRGQQVTLRCSPISGHKSVSWYQQVLGQGPQFIFQYYEKEERGRGNFPDRFSARQFPNYSSELNVNALLLGDSALYLCASSQTGGDYEQYFGPGTRLTVT.